The T cell receptor beta chain described here comes from a study of blood T cells in healthy people across ages. Sample-barcoded 5' priming and a J-beta primer mix drove a second PCR of roughly 6 to 12 cycles. TCRdb processed the 5' RACE reads anew with MiXCR; each CDR3 protein has one entry. This repertoire shows around 800,000 distinct CDR3 sequences, roughly 53% found once; its top ten account for approximately 41%. Sequences were obtained from blood. The receptor comes from a man of 80 years or more in good health.

The DNA of the CDR3 is TGTGCCAGCAGCGGGACGGGGCTGCCTTACGAGCAGTACTTC. This sequence encodes CASSGTGLPYEQYF. V is TRBV25-1 and J is TRBJ2-5; D is possibly TRBD1 or TRBD2 (5 bases each). The tail of the sequence fits TRBJ2-7 better, so the J call may be wrong. The CDR3 runs to 14 residues. Germline V gene lookup returns CDR1 MGHDK and CDR2 SYGVNS.